One and the same sample provided the 10 T cell receptor beta chains below, sequenced in a study of T-cell reconstitution after alpha-beta-depleted transplantation in children. Unique molecular identifiers featured in how the TCRbeta library was prepared. TCRdb re-called the PCR reads through MiXCR, storing one row per CDR3 protein. The sample carries 200,000 to 250,000 distinct CDR3 sequences, around 8% recorded once. Sample: PBMCs, mostly from graft donor cells, taken 180 days after TCRalphabeta/CD19-depleted stem cell transplant. The receptors shown here come from a male patient between 10 and 17 years old who had a stem cell transplant for acute lymphoblastic leukemia, so the T cells may come from the graft donor.

This clonotype has at least ten counts. The gene calls are TRBV28 and TRBJ2-7, with D possibly matching TRBD2 (7 bases). V dropped 5 bases and J dropped 9 bases, with 17 bases sitting between them. The CDR3 covers 13 residues. Germline loops: CDR1 MDHEN, CDR2 SYDVKM. The DNA for the CDR3 is TGTGCCAGCAGTCCAATGGGGGGGCGCGGGCAGTACTTC. This gives the protein CASSPMGGRGQYF.

The chain is built from TRBV6-5 and TRBJ1-6; D is undetermined. Germline CDR1 MNHEY, CDR2 SVGAGI. Deletions cut 2 bases from V and 8 bases from J, with 10 bases between. The CDR3 extends over 14 amino acids. CDR3 sequence: CASSYSRNYSPLHF. The CDR3 coding sequence is TGTGCCAGCAGTTACAGTCGGAATTATTCACCCCTCCACTTT.

This clonotype was found many times. The V call is TRBV10-2, the J call TRBJ2-7; unclear D gene. Trimming shortened V by 3 bases and J by 4 bases, and 4 bases separated the two germline ends. The CDR3 contains 11 residues. Germline V lookup: CDR1 WSHSY, CDR2 SAAADI. The CDR3 sequence is CASSEHYEQYF. CDR3 DNA sequence: TGCGCCAGCAGTGAACATTACGAGCAGTACTTC.

This clonotype has ten or more counts. The rearrangement uses TRBV16 and TRBJ1-5; weak D call: TRBD1 (5 bases). This CDR3 is 15 amino acids long. V was cut by 2 bases and J by 7 bases, with 15 bases left in between. Germline V gene lookup returns CDR1 KGHSY and CDR2 FQNENV. DNA of the CDR3: TGTGCCAGCAGCCAACTGGGGGGGTCATGGCAGCCCCAGCATTTT. Translated: CASSQLGGSWQPQHF.

This clonotype has a count of ten or more. This chain connects TRBV9 to TRBJ1-5, with a weak D call TRBD1 (5 bases). This CDR3 is 14 amino acids long. Between the trimmed V and J ends, which lost 0 bases and 3 bases, there was a span of 7 bases. Germline loops: CDR1 SGDLS, CDR2 YYNGEE. The CDR3 loop is CASSVGGFNQPQHF. Here the CDR3 DNA reads TGTGCCAGCAGCGTAGGGGGCTTCAATCAGCCCCAGCATTTT.

This clonotype came up once. V usage is TRBV2 and J usage is TRBJ1-3; 8 bases agree with TRBD1. Trimming cost V 11 bases and J 3 bases; bases outside gene matches: 24. The CDR3 consists of 19 residues. Germline CDR1 and CDR2: SNHLY and FYNNEI. The CDR3 protein is CAFSLLRRQGRIIGNTIYF. CDR3 nucleotide sequence: TGTGCCTTCAGTCTCCTCCGAAGACAGGGGAGAATTATTGGAAACACCATATATTTT.

This clonotype was counted at least ten times. The CDR3 nucleotides read TGTGCCAGCTCACCCGGACAGGCCCTGAACACTGAAGCTTTCTTT. Its protein is CASSPGQALNTEAFF. This chain uses TRBV18 with TRBJ1-1; TRBD1 matches at 7 bases. Germline CDR1 reads KGHSH; CDR2 reads LQKENI. The CDR3 covers 15 residues. V shed 3 bases, J shed 0 bases, and the junction held 4 bases outside the gene matches.

This clonotype was observed at least ten times. The chain couples TRBV5-1 to TRBJ2-6, with TRBD1 matching over 7 bases. CDR3 length: 18 residues. V shed 3 bases, J shed 0 bases, and the junction held 9 bases outside the gene matches. Germline V gene sequence: CDR1 SGHRS, CDR2 YFSETQ. CDR3 protein: CASSSPGQALSGANVLTF. The CDR3 nucleotides are TGCGCCAGCAGCTCCCCCGGACAGGCTCTCTCTGGGGCCAACGTCCTGACTTTC.

This clonotype was counted at least ten times. V and J are TRBV28 and TRBJ2-7; D remains unclear. The CDR3 extends over 13 amino acids. Trimming took 7 bases from V and 8 from J, leaving 18 bases between them. In germline, CDR1 is MDHEN, CDR2 SYDVKM. CDR3 sequence: CASIGRVPGKQYF. In DNA, the CDR3 is TGTGCCAGCATAGGTCGGGTTCCTGGTAAGCAGTACTTC. The whole variable domain, filled in from reference TRBV28 and TRBJ2-7, reads DVKVTQSSRYLVKRTGEKVFLECVQDMDHENMFWYRQDPGLGLRLIYFSYDVKMKEKGDIPEGYSVSREKKERFSLILESASTNQTSMYLCASIGRVPGKQYFGPGTRLTVT.

This clonotype has a count of ten or more. The genes are TRBV12-3 or TRBV12-4 and TRBJ2-1; 7 nucleotides line up with TRBD1. V lost 6 bases to trimming and J lost 4 bases; unmatched junction nucleotides: 12. This CDR3 comprises 16 residues. CDR3: CASSRPDRSFYNEQFF. The CDR3 DNA follows: TGTGCCAGCAGCCGACCGGACAGGTCGTTTTACAATGAGCAGTTCTTC.